These 19 T cell receptor beta chains share one sample of origin, sequenced in a study of T-cell memory formation after mild COVID-19. TCRdb reprocessed the 5' RACE reads with MiXCR, giving one entry per CDR3 protein. The sample contains some 450,000 distinct CDR3 sequences, around 17% of which appear only once. The sequenced sample consisted of PBMCs or a T cell subset sorted from them (not recorded which). These receptors came from a man between 18 and 35 years old who had mild COVID-19 (a few samples of this study predate the infection). Cell type and time point are not known.

The chain joins TRBV24-1 to TRBJ2-5, with 11 bases aligning to TRBD1. Germline CDR1 reads KGHDR; CDR2 reads SFDVKD. V lost 3 bases and J lost 4; bases outside the gene matches: 6. This CDR3 contains 16 residues. CDR3 region: CATSDPGDRGGETQYF. The CDR3 DNA sequence: TGTGCCACCAGTGATCCCGGGGACAGGGGGGGAGAGACCCAGTACTTC.

The chain uses TRBV7-2 and TRBJ2-3; D uncertain. Trimming took 3 bases from V and 7 from J, leaving 20 bases between them. Germline CDR1 is SGHTA and CDR2 is FQGNSA. The CDR3 has 16 residues. The CDR3 protein is CASSFRFALIYHTQYF. The CDR3 nucleotides read TGTGCCAGCAGCTTCCGCTTTGCCCTTATCTACCATACGCAGTATTTT. Combining the CDR3 with reference TRBV7-2 and TRBJ2-3 gives the whole variable domain GAGVSQSPSNKVTEKGKDVELRCDPISGHTALYWYRQSLGQGLEFLIYFQGNSAPDKSGLPSDRFSAERTGGSVSTLTIQRTQQEDSAVYLCASSFRFALIYHTQYFGPGTRLTVL.

This clonotype was recorded many times. The V gene is TRBV5-5, the J gene TRBJ2-7; 9 bases line up with TRBD1. Germline CDR1 SGHKS, CDR2 YYEKEE (reference sequence). The CDR3 totals 14 residues. V trimming: 2 bases; J trimming: 6 bases; junction bases outside the gene matches: 6. CDR3 sequence reads: CASSLRTGAVEQYF. The CDR3 nucleotides read TGTGCCAGCAGCTTAAGGACAGGGGCAGTCGAGCAGTACTTC.

In this sample, this clonotype turned up a few times. The chain uses TRBV20-1 and TRBJ2-7; a possible D gene is TRBD2 (6 bases). Looked up from germline, CDR1 is DFQATT and CDR2 is SNEGSKA (reference sequence). The ends were cut back, 6 bases at V and 5 bases at J, with 17 bases in the middle. This CDR3 is built from 13 residues. The CDR3 loop is CSAWDSFRNEQYF. The CDR3 nucleotides read TGCAGTGCGTGGGACTCCTTTAGGAACGAGCAGTACTTC.

This clonotype was seen only a few times. V usage is TRBV5-4 and J usage is TRBJ1-2; 7 positions match TRBD1. The CDR3 runs 16 residues. CDR1 SGHNT and CDR2 YYREEE come from the germline V gene (reference sequence). Losses at the gene ends were 3 bases for V and 3 bases for J; bases not matched to a gene: 11. CDR3 in amino acids: CASSSGQAHGDYGYTF. As DNA, the CDR3 is TGTGCCAGCAGCTCCGGACAGGCCCATGGGGACTATGGCTACACCTTC. Together with reference TRBV5-4 and TRBJ1-2, the CDR3 gives the full variable domain: ETGVTQSPTHLIKTRGQQVTLRCSSQSGHNTVSWYQQALGQGPQFIFQYYREEENGRGNFPPRFSGLQFPNYSSELNVNALELDDSALYLCASSSGQAHGDYGYTFGSGTRLTVV.

This clonotype was observed a handful of times. J is TRBJ2-5 and V is TRBV3-1; 12 bases agree with TRBD2. Per germline, CDR1 LGHDT and CDR2 YNNKEL (reference sequence). The ends lost 2 bases at V and 2 bases at J; junction bases unmatched: 6. CDR3 length: 17 residues. The CDR3 sequence: CASSQIRLAGVQETQYF. CDR3 sequence (DNA): TGTGCCAGCAGCCAAATAAGACTAGCGGGGGTTCAAGAGACCCAGTACTTC.

This sequence joins TRBV6-2 or TRBV6-3 and TRBJ2-7; 8 nucleotides match TRBD1. V dropped 10 bases and J dropped 0; count of bases not matched to a gene: 5. From germline, CDR1 is MNHEY and CDR2 SVGEGT. CDR3 length: 13 amino acids. This CDR3 reads CATTTGASYEQYV. DNA for the CDR3: TGTGCCACCACGACAGGGGCCTCCTACGAGCAGTACGTC.

J is TRBJ1-1 and V is TRBV6-5; tentatively, D is TRBD1 (5 bases). The CDR3 runs 12 residues. Germline assignment: CDR1 MNHEY and CDR2 SVGAGI. V was trimmed by 8 bases and J by 12 bases, leaving 19 bases between them. As DNA, the CDR3 is TGTGCCAGCCACGAAGGGGATAAGGTGACTTTCTTT. Residues: CASHEGDKVTFF.

There are a few counts of this clonotype. The chain couples TRBV7-8 to TRBJ2-7; 8 nucleotides match TRBD2. Unmatched junction bases numbered 16, after V lost 3 bases and J lost 0 bases. This CDR3 has 19 residues. Germline assignment: CDR1 SGHVS and CDR2 FQNEAQ. The chain's CDR3 is CASSLHRVSGGIVSYEQYF. CDR3 sequence (DNA): TGTGCCAGCAGCTTGCACAGGGTGAGCGGGGGCATAGTCTCCTACGAGCAGTACTTC.

This clonotype turned up a few times. The chain combines TRBV15 with TRBJ2-4; D remains ambiguous. CDR3 length: 17 residues. Germline lookup yields CDR1 LNHNV and CDR2 YYDKDF (reference sequence). V dropped 3 bases and J dropped 4 bases, with 19 bases sitting between them. The CDR3 nucleotides read TGTGCCACCAGCAGCCATGGCCGATATAATCGAAAAAACATTCAGTACTTC. Translated: CATSSHGRYNRKNIQYF.

This clonotype came up a few times. V and J are TRBV4-3 and TRBJ2-1; 9 bases map to TRBD1. The CDR3 covers 15 residues. The trim removed 4 bases at V and 6 bases at J, leaving 7 bases unmatched. Per germline, CDR1 LGHNA and CDR2 YSLEER. The CDR3 loop reads CASSPGGTGSNEQFF. The CDR3 DNA is TGCGCCAGCAGCCCGGGCGGGACAGGGAGCAATGAGCAGTTCTTC.

The chain is built from TRBV7-9 and TRBJ2-2; D is ambiguous. Germline V gene sequence: CDR1 SEHNR, CDR2 FQNEAQ (reference sequence). This CDR3 is built from 11 residues. V dropped 7 bases and J dropped 4 bases, with 4 bases sitting between them. For the CDR3, the DNA is TGTGCCAGCACCTTCACCGGGGAGCTGTTTTTT. It codes for CASTFTGELFF.

This clonotype showed up just a few times. The V and J genes are TRBV6-4 and TRBJ2-1; the D is unclear. The CDR3 spans 16 residues. Germline CDR1 and CDR2: MRHNA and SNTAGT. The V and J ends lost 0 bases and 4 bases respectively, with 13 bases between them. This CDR3 is CASSDSTQPRYNEQFF. DNA for the CDR3: TGTGCCAGCAGTGACTCGACACAGCCCCGATACAATGAGCAGTTCTTC.

The table lists this clonotype with a few counts. The V gene is TRBV10-3, the J gene TRBJ2-7; weak D call: TRBD1 (6 bases). Trimming removed 4 bases from V and 6 bases from J, with 19 bases in between. CDR3 length equals 15 residues. CDR1 is ENHRY, CDR2 SYGVKD, per germline. The CDR3, as DNA: TGTGCCATCAGTGGAGCCCAAGGACAGAGGATCGAGCAGTACTTC. It specifies CAISGAQGQRIEQYF.

The gene calls are TRBV12-3 or TRBV12-4 and TRBJ2-3; D remains ambiguous. V was pared by 2 bases and J by 4 bases, with 10 bases between. The CDR3 is 14 amino acids. The CDR3 loop is CASSLFGYPDTQYF. The CDR3 DNA reads as TGTGCCAGCAGTTTATTCGGCTATCCAGATACGCAGTATTTT.

This clonotype was seen only a few times. The chain couples TRBV5-4 to TRBJ2-1, with TRBD2 identical over 7 bases. J lost 1 base, V lost 2 bases, and 3 bases had no gene match. Germline V gene sequence: CDR1 SGHNT, CDR2 YYREEE (reference sequence). The CDR3 totals 15 residues. CDR3 in DNA: TGTGCCAGCAGCTTCGGGGGGACTTCCTACAATGAGCAGTTCTTC. It translates to CASSFGGTSYNEQFF.

V and J are TRBV6-2 or TRBV6-3 and TRBJ2-1, with TRBD1 identical over 10 bases. The CDR3 consists of 14 residues. The germline V gene encodes CDR1 MNHEY and CDR2 SVGEGT. Trimming took 7 bases from V and 10 from J; bases not matched to a gene: 10. In nucleotides, the CDR3 is TGTGCCAGCACCGACAGGGGGCGCGGCCGGGAGCAGTTCTTC. This gives the protein CASTDRGRGREQFF.

The rearrangement links TRBV9 to TRBJ1-1; D is perhaps TRBD1 (6 bases). Germline V gene lookup returns CDR1 SGDLS and CDR2 YYNGEE. With 3 bases removed from V and 4 bases from J, the gap between germline ends came to 16 bases. CDR3 length: 15 amino acids. CDR3: CASSAMWGAGTEAFF. Written as DNA, the CDR3 is TGTGCCAGCAGCGCAATGTGGGGGGCAGGCACTGAAGCTTTCTTT.

The chain links TRBV5-4 to TRBJ1-1; D not certain. V lost 0 bases to trimming and J lost 1 base, with 7 bases between them. Germline CDR1 and CDR2: SGHNT and YYREEE (reference sequence). This CDR3 has 14 amino acids. The DNA for the CDR3 is TGTGCCAGCAGCTTGGAGGTCCAGAACACTGAAGCTTTCTTT. Translation: CASSLEVQNTEAFF.